This T cell receptor (beta chain) is from a study of metastatic and nonmetastatic thyroid tumors. On the study more broadly: Where malignant and benign thyroid patients were concerned, repertoires were compared across blood and tumor or nodule tissue. Broader study findings: In blood and tumor, TCR beta diversity was reportedly significantly higher in malignant thyroid tumors than in benign nodules.

No patient received treatment before thyroid surgery. V was clipped by 7 bases and J by 5 bases, with 11 bases between them. Germline-derived CDR1 and CDR2 are WNHNN and SYGVQD (reference sequence). There are 12 residues in the CDR3. As originally analysed: Clinicopathological groups supplied CDR3 differences that were used to build a distant-metastasis classifier for papillary thyroid cancer. TCRdb re-analyzed the PCR reads through MiXCR. The V and J calls were determined by TCRdb, not by the authors. The sample records some 9,100 clones, roughly 9.8% being singletons. This clone showed up many times. Its cognate antigen is unknown.

Sequencing used tumor tissue. This sequence joins TRBV10-1 and TRBJ2-5; a possible D gene is TRBD1 (5 bases). This TCR came from a female donor with papillary thyroid cancer or a benign thyroid nodule (not recorded which). Some clones in this sample may be carry-over from other donors' samples. Written as DNA, the CDR3 is TGCGCCAGCAAGTCAGGGATGGAGACCCAGTACTTC. Protein product: CASKSGMETQYF.